The subject of this entry is one T cell receptor (beta chain). The antigen is undetermined. These data come from a study of vaccination effects on CD4 cells after COVID-19. Turning to the study itself: Following the second dose by a median of 72 days, the post-vaccine samples were obtained.

Measured with immunoSEQ multiplex PCR; TCRdb has only the in-frame clones, and not every one. The table lists fewer than 85,000 clones, around 70% of them singletons. It was after more than nine days of culture that CD4+ T cells were isolated. The cohort was immunized with two doses of either the BNT162b2 or mRNA-1273 vaccine. According to the study, vaccine recipients showed no prior SARS-CoV-2 infection and negative nucleocapsid antibodies. The V end was cut by 3 bases, the J end by 5 bases, with 6 bases between. The length of the CDR3 is 12 residues. In germline, CDR1 is SGHAT, CDR2 FQNNGV. The chain uses TRBV11-2 and TRBJ2-3; D is unresolved. Sequenced material: CD4+ T cells from PBMCs cultured without peptide, taken after COVID-19 vaccination. This TCR was recovered from a human donor who received a COVID-19 vaccine. The CDR3 nucleotides are TGTGCCAGCAGCTTTCTGGGAGATACGCAGTATTTT. Protein sequence: CASSFLGDTQYF.